The rows below give T cell receptor beta chains drawn from one sample of a study of monozygotic twins with inflammatory bowel disease. TCRdb re-called the 5' RACE reads and gives one entry per CDR3 protein, without DNA. This listing includes around 410,000 distinct CDR3 sequences. Sequencing was performed on blood. The receptors were sampled from a human donor with ulcerative colitis or Crohn's disease, or a healthy co-twin of an affected twin (not recorded which). CDR3s include the opening cysteine and the closing phenylalanine or tryptophan.

cdr3_aa: CASSFLDSGANVLTF
j_call: TRBJ2-6
v_call: TRBV12-3/TRBV12-4

cdr3_aa: CSARDVAYEQYF
j_call: TRBJ2-7
v_call: TRBV20-1

cdr3_aa: CSARRTGKEETQYF
j_call: TRBJ2-5
v_call: TRBV20-1

cdr3_aa: CASSIQAGAKPYNEQFF
j_call: TRBJ2-1
v_call: TRBV28

cdr3_aa: CASSLPQTDRQFF
j_call: TRBJ2-1
v_call: TRBV28

cdr3_aa: CASSFGQGIPGELFF
j_call: TRBJ2-2
v_call: TRBV14

cdr3_aa: CASSQVSGGNYEQYF
j_call: TRBJ2-7
v_call: TRBV4-2

cdr3_aa: CATSGDYMGEQFF
j_call: TRBJ2-1
v_call: TRBV24-1

cdr3_aa: CASGTSSSYNEQFF
j_call: TRBJ2-1
v_call: TRBV28

cdr3_aa: CASSWGQMGGETQYF
j_call: TRBJ2-5
v_call: TRBV5-4

cdr3_aa: CASSSAGAYTDTQYF
j_call: TRBJ2-3
v_call: TRBV7-2

cdr3_aa: CASSPERPQETQYF
j_call: TRBJ2-5
v_call: TRBV5-1

cdr3_aa: CATSDPSGGLTDTQYF
j_call: TRBJ2-3
v_call: TRBV24-1

cdr3_aa: CASSSGQGANEQFF
j_call: TRBJ2-1
v_call: TRBV10-2